The T cell receptor (beta chain) under discussion was sequenced for a study of blood T cell repertoires in COVID-19. Study background: Samples taken during acute and convalescent COVID-19 were collected in the United States, Italy and Spain. In each case, the material was cDNA or gDNA derived from T cells, B-cell-depleted T cells, or PBMCs.

Per the study methods: From reference gene primer amplification, estimates of nucleated cell counts were derived. Here immunoSEQ multiplex PCR was the method, and the copy in TCRdb shows in-frame clones only, minus some. V and J calls and clone size are given by that table; D and trimming were obtained from the DNA. The sample holds about 100,000 clones; around three quarters are singletons and the top ten take about 8.4%. Per germline, CDR1 KGHSH and CDR2 LQKENI. This CDR3 is built from 16 residues. V lost 3 bases to trimming and J lost 4 bases; unmatched junction nucleotides: 5. The V call is TRBV18, the J call TRBJ2-5, with 13 bases fitting TRBD2. The receptor was isolated from a man aged 45-65 years who had recovered from COVID-19. The sequencing sample was made of peripheral blood. The CDR3 here is CASSPGLAGSGETQYF. The CDR3 DNA follows: TGTGCCAGCTCACCGGGACTAGCGGGGTCGGGAGAGACCCAGTACTTC.